These 2 T cell receptor beta chains were all obtained from the same sample, sequenced in a study of T cell repertoires in cytomegalovirus infection. No antigen has been assigned to these receptors. TCRdb reanalysed the reads using MiXCR and keeps one entry per CDR3 protein. This table holds 90,000 to 130,000 distinct CDR3 sequences, around a tenth found once. Material: PBMCs, sequenced either directly or after in vitro stimulation (not recorded which). These receptors were taken from a human donor in good health (CMV status not recorded). Some clones in this sample may be carry-over from other donors' samples.

This clonotype appeared a few times. This sequence joins TRBV2 and TRBJ2-2; 7 bases are a match to TRBD2. V dropped 0 bases and J dropped 6; count of bases not matched to a gene: 4. CDR3 size: 15 residues. Looked up from germline, CDR1 is SNHLY and CDR2 is FYNNEI. CDR3 amino acids: CASSEALRGAGELFF. The CDR3 nucleotides read TGTGCCAGCAGTGAAGCGCTTCGGGGGGCCGGGGAGCTGTTTTTT.

The chain combines TRBV27 with TRBJ1-6; weak D call: TRBD1 (5 bases). The V gene lost 6 bases and the J gene lost 7 bases, with 10 bases spanning the gap. The germline V gene has CDR1 MNHEY and CDR2 SMNVEV (reference sequence). The CDR3 consists of 13 residues. The CDR3 sequence: CASRSTVNSPLHF. In DNA, the CDR3 is TGTGCCAGCAGATCGACAGTGAATTCACCCCTCCACTTT.